The 9 T cell receptor beta chains reported below all come from one sample, sequenced in a study of T cell responses to AZD1222 COVID-19 vaccine. Some clones are missing from TCRdb's copy, which holds only in-frame ones; the method was immunoSEQ multiplex PCR. The sample includes about 93,000 clones, 89% of them seen just once. The sample here was peripheral blood, taken on day 0 of MenACWY control vaccination. Receptors originate from an adult in good health.

The chain is built from TRBV18 and TRBJ2-3, with a tentative D call TRBD2 (6 bases). CDR1 and CDR2 from the germline V gene are KGHSH and LQKENI. Trimming left V 3 bases short and J 2 bases short, with 9 bases between. This CDR3 region has 14 residues. CDR3 region: CASSPTGVTDTQYF. For the CDR3, the DNA is TGTGCCAGCTCACCCACGGGGGTCACAGATACGCAGTATTTT.

This clone came up once. CDR3 protein: CASSKQGGSYEQYF. For the CDR3, the DNA is TGTGCCAGCAGCAAACAGGGAGGGTCCTACGAGCAGTACTTC. This chain uses TRBV5-4 with TRBJ2-7; a weak D match, TRBD2 (7 bases). Germline lookup yields CDR1 SGHNT and CDR2 YYREEE (reference sequence). The CDR3 runs to 14 residues. Trimming pared 4 bases from V and 1 base from J, leaving 12 bases between.

This clone has a single count. The chain joins TRBV29-1 to TRBJ1-5; weak D call: TRBD1 (5 bases). The CDR3 totals 22 residues. Trimming shortened V by 3 bases and J by 5 bases, and 38 bases separated the two germline ends. Germline V lookup: CDR1 SQVTM, CDR2 ANQGSEA. The CDR3 sequence: CSVDDQHQFDRYPGGGYQPQHF. CDR3 coding DNA: TGCAGCGTTGATGACCAACATCAATTTGATCGTTACCCTGGGGGAGGCTATCAGCCCCAGCATTTT.

The gene calls are TRBV11-2 and TRBJ2-3; D is unclear. The CDR3 extends over 14 amino acids. With 6 bases removed from V and 2 bases from J, the gap between germline ends came to 12 bases. Germline V gene sequence: CDR1 SGHAT, CDR2 FQNNGV. The CDR3: CASSLEAYTDTQYF. In nucleotides, the CDR3 is TGTGCCAGCAGTCTAGAGGCCTACACAGATACGCAGTATTTT.

The V and J genes are TRBV3-1 (or the pseudogene TRBV3-2) and TRBJ2-7; D remains unclear. This CDR3 comprises 18 residues. CDR1 is LGHDT and CDR2 is YNNKEL in the germline V gene (reference sequence). Trimming stripped 0 bases from V and 2 bases from J, with 20 bases between. CDR3: CASSQEAFIGSRTYEQYF. CDR3 DNA sequence: TGTGCCAGCAGCCAAGAAGCATTCATAGGGTCAAGAACCTACGAGCAGTACTTC.

The chain joins TRBV28 to TRBJ2-3; TRBD1 might be the D (5 bases). Germline-derived CDR1 and CDR2 are MDHEN and SYDVKM. V dropped 6 bases and J dropped 4 bases, with 14 bases sitting between them. The CDR3 runs to 14 residues. This CDR3 is CASSPRVGPDTQYF. The CDR3 region has the DNA TGTGCCAGCAGCCCCAGGGTAGGGCCAGATACGCAGTATTTT.

This clone was seen a single time. The chain carries TRBV6-5 and TRBJ1-3, with no clear D. CDR3 length equals 14 residues. The germline V gene encodes CDR1 MNHEY and CDR2 SVGAGI. V shed 8 bases and J shed 0 bases, with 11 bases lying between them. The CDR3 here is CASSDVPSGNTIYF. The CDR3 DNA follows: TGTGCCAGCTCCGACGTACCCTCTGGAAACACCATATATTTT.

The genes are TRBV7-6 and TRBJ2-7; TRBD1 agrees at 9 bases. Trimming took 5 bases from V and 2 from J; bases not matched to a gene: 7. The V gene's germline CDR1 is SGHVS and CDR2 FNYEAQ. The CDR3 length is 15 residues. CDR3 DNA sequence: TGTGCCAGCAGCCCCCGGACAGGGGAGGCCTACGAGCAGTACTTC. Translation gives CASSPRTGEAYEQYF.

This chain links TRBV5-1 with TRBJ2-7; 7 nucleotides match TRBD1. CDR3 length: 14 residues. Losses at the gene ends were 0 bases for V and 4 bases for J; bases not matched to a gene: 4. The germline V gene encodes CDR1 SGHRS and CDR2 YFSETQ. CDR3 sequence reads: CASSLGQGLYEQYF. In nucleotides, the CDR3 is TGCGCCAGCAGCTTGGGACAGGGCCTATACGAGCAGTACTTC.